This TCR beta chain was captured by sequencing in a study of T-cell memory formation after mild COVID-19 (dated by TCRdb to the early 2020s). With regard to the full study: Most TCR sequence clusters were specific to one of the two donors. Longitudinal TCRalpha and TCRbeta repertoire sequencing tracked T-cell clones expanding and contracting after mild COVID-19 in a couple of donors. The cohort comprised two young, previously healthy adult volunteers, one female and one male.

The full study reports these points: Contracting CD4+ clones appeared mostly in the CM and EM memory subsets, whereas CD8+ clones were enriched in EMRA. Whether the second-wave clones peaking on day 37 were SARS-CoV-2 specific was not confirmed. Some responding clones were detected in pre-infection memory, suggesting pre-existing cross-reactive memory T cells joined the SARS-CoV-2 response. Clones contracting from day 15 to 85 had balanced CD4/CD8 phenotypes, while a second wave expanding from day 15 to 37 was biased towards CD4+. The study covered only a couple of mild cases, and larger cohorts including severe cases with pre-infection samples were considered necessary.

TCRdb shows the sequencer as Illumina NovaSeq 6000. TCRalpha and TCRbeta cDNA libraries were built by 5'RACE with constant-segment primers, adding sample barcodes and unique molecular identifiers. Trizol reagent was used to extract RNA from every sample. Library amplification was performed in two PCR steps, and a second sample barcode and Illumina TruSeq adapters were introduced in the second step. The libraries were sequenced on an Illumina NovaSeq using 2 x 150 bp paired-end reads. The source study handled its data this way. Reads were demultiplexed and collapsed into UMI-guided consensus sequences with migec v1.2.7. Using mixcr v2.1.11, UMI consensuses were aligned to TRA and TRB V and J templates and then assembled into clonotypes. Clonotypes were classified as expanded or contracted when called significant by both edgeR and NoisET, with noise models trained on biological replicates. For edgeR calls, the thresholds were a false discovery rate-adjusted p below 0.01 and a log2 fold-change of 1. As an exploratory analysis of dynamics, max-normalized trajectories of the 1000 most abundant clonotypes were examined with PCA combined with hierarchical clustering. The CD4 or CD8 phenotype of responding clones was assigned using the separately sequenced CD4+ and CD8+ repertoires. The public reads were reprocessed in TCRdb via fastp at Q25 and MiXCR, keeping in-frame beta chains. Rows are combined by CDR3 protein, so each entry shows the most common genes and DNA. TCRdb's processing, not the study's, gives the V and J calls here. Recorded for this sample are hundreds of thousands of distinct CDR3 sequences; roughly 24% of them occurred a single time. 8.5% to 9% of the sample goes to the ten largest clones.

Ficoll-Paque density gradient centrifugation was the method used to isolate PBMCs. The CDR3 covers 15 residues, taking in both the cysteine and the phenylalanine. This entry keeps only the CDR3 DNA: 45 bases, framed from base 1. Via the germline V gene, CDR1 is MGHRA and CDR2 YSYEKL. The V and J ends are trimmed by 0 bases and 8 bases, leaving 13 bases between them. In the case of this clonotype: It lacks a known antigen. Within one base of it there is no much larger clone, and no base qualities were kept.

The source of this sequence is an adult woman who had mild COVID-19 (a few samples of this study predate the infection). The sample titles of this study are shuffled in the database, so cell type and time point are left out; the donor was told from shared clones. The V gene is TRBV4-1 and the J gene is TRBJ1-4; TRBD1 might be the D gene, on 5 matching bases. The source material was PBMCs or a T cell subset sorted from them (not recorded which). The CDR3 amino acid sequence is: CASSQDPRAWEKLFF. The nucleotide sequence is given as TGCGCCAGCAGCCAAGATCCCAGGGCGTGGGAAAAACTGTTTTTT.